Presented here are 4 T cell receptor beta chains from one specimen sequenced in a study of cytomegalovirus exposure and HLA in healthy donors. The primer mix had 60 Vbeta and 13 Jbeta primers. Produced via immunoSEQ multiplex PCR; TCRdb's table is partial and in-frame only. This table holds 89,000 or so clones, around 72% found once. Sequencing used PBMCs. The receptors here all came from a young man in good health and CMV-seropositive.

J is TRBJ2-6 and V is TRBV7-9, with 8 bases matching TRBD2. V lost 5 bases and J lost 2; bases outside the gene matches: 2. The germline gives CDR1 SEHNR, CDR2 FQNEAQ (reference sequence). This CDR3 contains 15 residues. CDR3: CASSPGGAGANVLTF. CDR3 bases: TGTGCCAGCAGCCCCGGGGGGGCTGGGGCCAACGTCCTGACTTTC.

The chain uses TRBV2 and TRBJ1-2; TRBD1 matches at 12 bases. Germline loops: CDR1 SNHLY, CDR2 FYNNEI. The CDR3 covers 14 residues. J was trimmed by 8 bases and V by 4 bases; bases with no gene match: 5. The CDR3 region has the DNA TGTGCCAGCAGTGTGGGACAGGGGGCAGGAGGCTACACCTTC. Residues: CASSVGQGAGGYTF.

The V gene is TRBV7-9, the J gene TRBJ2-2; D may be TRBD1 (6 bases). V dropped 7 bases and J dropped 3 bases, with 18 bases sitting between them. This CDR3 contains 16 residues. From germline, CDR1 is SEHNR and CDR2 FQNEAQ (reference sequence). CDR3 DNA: TGTGCCAGCACCCCCTTGGGGGCTCTAGACACCGGGGAGCTGTTTTTT. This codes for CASTPLGALDTGELFF. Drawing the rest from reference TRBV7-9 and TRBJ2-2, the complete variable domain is DTGVSQNPRHKITKRGQNVTFRCDPISEHNRLYWYRQTLGQGPEFLTYFQNEAQLEKSRLLSDRFSAERPKGSFSTLEIQRTEQGDSAMYLCASTPLGALDTGELFFGEGSRLTVL.

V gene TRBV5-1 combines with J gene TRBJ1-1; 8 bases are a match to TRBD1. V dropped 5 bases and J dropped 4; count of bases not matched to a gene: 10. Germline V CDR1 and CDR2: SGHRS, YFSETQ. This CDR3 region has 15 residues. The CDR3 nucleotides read TGCGCCAGCAGACCCTGGACAGGGCAGACCACTGAAGCTTTCTTT. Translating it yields CASRPWTGQTTEAFF.